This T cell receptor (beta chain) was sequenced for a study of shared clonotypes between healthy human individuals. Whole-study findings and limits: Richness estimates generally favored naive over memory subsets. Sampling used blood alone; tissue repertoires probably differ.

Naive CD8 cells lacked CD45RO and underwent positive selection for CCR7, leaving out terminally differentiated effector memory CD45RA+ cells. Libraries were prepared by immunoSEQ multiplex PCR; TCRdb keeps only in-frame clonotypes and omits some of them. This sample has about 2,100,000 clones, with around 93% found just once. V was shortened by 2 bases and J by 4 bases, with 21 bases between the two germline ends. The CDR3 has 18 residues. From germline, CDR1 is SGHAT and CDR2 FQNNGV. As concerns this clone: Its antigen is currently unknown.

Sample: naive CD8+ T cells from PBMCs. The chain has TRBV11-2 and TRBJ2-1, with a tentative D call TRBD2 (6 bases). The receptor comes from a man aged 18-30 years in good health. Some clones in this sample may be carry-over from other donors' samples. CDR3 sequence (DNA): TGTGCCAGCAGCTTACCTAGGGTGACAGAGGGGAGGTACAATGAGCAGTTCTTC. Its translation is CASSLPRVTEGRYNEQFF.